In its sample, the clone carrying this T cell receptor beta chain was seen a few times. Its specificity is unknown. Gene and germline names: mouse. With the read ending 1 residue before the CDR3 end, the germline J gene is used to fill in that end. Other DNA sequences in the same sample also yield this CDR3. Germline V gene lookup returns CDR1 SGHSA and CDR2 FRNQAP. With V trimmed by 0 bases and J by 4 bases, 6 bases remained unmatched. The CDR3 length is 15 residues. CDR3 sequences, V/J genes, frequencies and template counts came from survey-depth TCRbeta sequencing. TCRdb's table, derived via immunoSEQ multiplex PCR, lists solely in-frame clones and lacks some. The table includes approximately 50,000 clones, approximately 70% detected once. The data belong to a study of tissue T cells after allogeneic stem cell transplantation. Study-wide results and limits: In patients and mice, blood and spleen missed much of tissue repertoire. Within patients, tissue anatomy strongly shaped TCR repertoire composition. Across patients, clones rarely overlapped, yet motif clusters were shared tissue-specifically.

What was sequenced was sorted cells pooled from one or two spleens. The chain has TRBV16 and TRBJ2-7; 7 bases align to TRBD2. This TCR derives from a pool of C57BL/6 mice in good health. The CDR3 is CASSLEGRGGYEQYF. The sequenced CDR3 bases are TGTGCAAGCAGCTTAGAAGGACGGGGGGGTTATGAACAGTAC.